The TCR beta chain described here comes from a study of blood T cell repertoires in COVID-19 (dated by TCRdb to 2020 to 2022). Notes on the research overall: Samples from collaborators originated in the United States, Italy and Spain and spanned both the acute and convalescent phases of COVID-19. Subjects who had been exposed to COVID-19, were actively infected with it, or had recovered from it provided the deeply sampled blood TCRbeta repertoires that made up the dataset. The samples were drawn from the first 160 participants of the ongoing ImmuneRACE study and from 1,254 subjects provided by 6 global collaborators. HLA class I and class II types, where available, came from metadata supplied by the sample provider rather than from assay-based typing. The material from the prospective study consisted of cDNA or gDNA derived from T cells, B-cell-depleted T cells, or PBMCs. Sample metadata almost always included a de-identified subject ID, COVID-19 status, age in years and sex. The repertoires were released in a freely available public database intended as a resource for research on the immune response to SARS-CoV-2.

On this clone itself: Its antigen specificity is not known. The record has no base qualities; no much larger clone is one base away.

Per the germline V gene (reference sequence), SGHKS is the CDR1 and YYEKEE is the CDR2. V and J are trimmed by 6 bases and 4 bases, and the gene matches miss 10 bases of the junction. Inclusive of the bounding cysteine and phenylalanine, the CDR3 is 15 residues long. The retained sequence is limited to the CDR3, 45 bases, with the frame set at the first base. General study outcomes and caveats: Clinical and demographic metadata were provided uncurated, with the amount varying by source and participant.

Participants in the prospective study were enrolled through a virtual design, were aged 18 to 89 years, and lived in 20 to 30 United States geographic areas. To assign participants to cohorts, the prospective study relied on clinical history that participants themselves reported in a screening survey and a study questionnaire. In the prospective study, mobile phlebotomists collected whole blood, serum and a nasopharyngeal or oropharyngeal swab from each participant. Participants in the prospective study had the option to provide additional blood draws and questionnaires over an approximately 2-month period. Before DNA extraction, blood samples from the prospective study were shipped at room temperature or frozen. TCRbeta CDR3 regions were amplified from genomic DNA by means of the immunoSEQ Assay, a bias-controlled multiplex PCR. Per the source publication's procedure: Nucleated cell counts per sample were estimated from amplification of reference gene primers within the assay. To quantify the absolute abundance of each unique TCRbeta CDR3 rearrangement, sequence reads were collapsed and filtered. For each sample, productive Simpson clonality was calculated as the square root of Simpson's diversity index over productive rearrangements. Held by TCRdb, this immuneACCESS table contains in-frame sequences only and omits some clones. Under half of the omission traces to an unresolved V gene where checked; the cause of the rest is unknown. V and J calls and clone size are copied from that table; D and trimming were computed from the DNA. The sample includes more than 250,000 clones, with around 90% observed a single time. The ten biggest clones cover 1.5% to 2% of the sample.

The rearrangement combines TRBV5-5 with TRBJ2-1; 7 central nucleotides agree with TRBD1. Sequenced material: PBMCs or T cells enriched from blood (not recorded which). This sequence was found in a woman in her late teens or twenties with acute COVID-19. The sequence in DNA is TGTGCCAGCACCTCTGGGACAGCGTCTTACAATGAGCAGTTCTTC. The encoded protein is CASTSGTASYNEQFF.